This TCR beta chain was captured by sequencing in a study of T cell clonotyping in hematopoietic cell transplantation. Study information: Cytoreduction preceded collection of pretransplant recipient samples.

Details on this clone: The antigen remains unidentified.

CDR1 LGHNA and CDR2 YNFKEQ come from the germline V gene. The trim removed 4 bases at V and 4 bases at J, leaving 6 bases unmatched. The CDR3 has 14 residues. The time point was: recipient sample about 28 days before transplant, after cytoreduction. The study's findings and limits: After transplant, recipient diversity fell while pathologically expanded clonotypes grew through day 180.

Libraries were prepared by immunoSEQ multiplex PCR; TCRdb keeps only in-frame clonotypes and omits some of them. The data show around 7,300 clones, with about 91% seen just once and approximately 4% held by the top ten. The sample consisted of peripheral blood mononuclear cells, taken before stem cell transplant. The rearrangement uses TRBV4-2 and TRBJ2-7; 8 nucleotides match TRBD2. The origin of this receptor is a man aged 30 to 39 with acute myeloid leukemia. Some clones in this sample may be carry-over from other donors' samples. CDR3 sequence reads: CASSPSGGHYEQYF. CDR3 bases: TGTGCCAGCAGCCCGTCGGGGGGGCATTACGAGCAGTACTTC.